These 30 T cell receptor beta chains were all obtained from the same sample, sequenced in a study of T cell responses to AZD1222 COVID-19 vaccine. The repertoire was sequenced with immunoSEQ multiplex PCR; TCRdb's copy has only in-frame clones and lacks some. The profile shows 98,000 or so clones, approximately 84% of them singletons. This sample comprised peripheral blood, obtained 28 days after the second AZD1222 dose. The receptors were gathered from an adult who received the AZD1222 COVID-19 vaccine.

The V gene is TRBV9, the J gene TRBJ1-4; D ambiguous. V lost 0 bases and J lost 4, with 16 bases in between. Germline CDR1 is SGDLS and CDR2 is YYNGEE. The CDR3 runs 17 residues. This CDR3 reads CASSVGEGFEHNEKLFF. The CDR3 DNA is TGTGCCAGCAGCGTAGGAGAAGGATTTGAACATAATGAAAAACTGTTTTTT.

V and J are TRBV6-1 and TRBJ1-3; D gene uncertain. The CDR3 extends over 16 amino acids. Germline-derived CDR1 and CDR2 are MNHNS and SASEGT. Trimming left V 1 base short and J 2 bases short, with 12 bases between. CDR3 protein: CASSEVRFDPGNTIYF. The CDR3 nucleotides read TGTGCCAGCAGTGAAGTCAGGTTTGATCCTGGAAACACCATATATTTT.

This chain links TRBV28 with TRBJ2-2, with D possibly being TRBD2 (5 bases). This CDR3 spans 16 amino acids. The germline gives CDR1 MDHEN, CDR2 SYDVKM. Trimming pared 4 bases from V and 5 bases from J, leaving 17 bases between. CDR3 DNA sequence: TGTGCCAGCAGTTCGCCGAGGCCCGGCGGGACCGGGGAGCTGTTTTTT. This gives the protein CASSSPRPGGTGELFF.

V usage is TRBV3-1 (or the pseudogene TRBV3-2) and J usage is TRBJ1-6; TRBD1 might be the D (6 bases). V was clipped by 6 bases and J by 10 bases, with 22 bases between them. CDR1 is LGHDT, CDR2 YNNKEL, per germline (reference sequence). The CDR3 contains 16 residues. The CDR3 sequence is CASRLFPTGGGSPLHF. The CDR3 coding sequence is TGTGCCAGCAGACTGTTCCCCACAGGAGGGGGATCACCCCTCCACTTT.

The CDR3 loop is CASSYEEQGAEGYTF. The CDR3 region has the DNA TGTGCCAGCTCTTATGAAGAACAGGGGGCTGAGGGCTACACCTTC. The chain carries TRBV18 and TRBJ1-2; TRBD1 agrees at 9 bases. The CDR3 is 15 amino acids. V lost 6 bases, J lost 8 bases, and 13 bases stayed unmatched. CDR1 and CDR2 (germline): KGHSH, LQKENI.

This clone was seen only once. The J gene is TRBJ1-6, the V gene TRBV6-1; D gene uncertain. Germline V gene lookup returns CDR1 MNHNS and CDR2 SASEGT. Trimming cost V 3 bases and J 0 bases, with 18 bases left between them. The CDR3 is made up of 19 amino acids. The CDR3 DNA reads TGTGCCAGCAGTGAGGTATCCTTTTTGGGAAGCTCCTATAATTCACCCCTCCACTTT. Its protein is CASSEVSFLGSSYNSPLHF.

This chain uses TRBV9 with TRBJ1-2; tentatively, D is TRBD1 (5 bases). Germline V gives CDR1 SGDLS, CDR2 YYNGEE. The CDR3 covers 17 residues. V was pared by 3 bases and J by 4 bases, with 22 bases between. The CDR3 spells CASSDPVDTRWGYGYTF. Written as DNA, the CDR3 is TGTGCCAGCAGCGACCCGGTGGACACTCGCTGGGGCTATGGCTACACCTTC. The full variable domain, its missing parts supplied by reference TRBV9 and TRBJ1-2, is DSGVTQTPKHLITATGQRVTLRCSPRSGDLSVYWYQQSLDQGLQFLIQYYNGEERAKGNILERFSAQQFPDLHSELNLSSLELGDSALYFCASSDPVDTRWGYGYTFGSGTRLTVV.

This clone is a singleton in its sample. The chain links TRBV6-5 to TRBJ2-5, with no clear D. The V gene lost 6 bases and the J gene lost 5 bases, with 7 bases spanning the gap. There are 11 residues in the CDR3. Germline assignment: CDR1 MNHEY and CDR2 SVGAGI. CDR3 protein: CASRMWETQYF. In DNA form, the CDR3 reads TGTGCCAGCAGGATGTGGGAGACCCAGTACTTC.

This clone was counted once. CDR3: CASSIRTSGDEQYF. As DNA, the CDR3 is TGCGCCAGCAGCATCCGGACTAGCGGGGACGAGCAGTACTTC. V and J are TRBV5-1 and TRBJ2-7; 12 nucleotides match TRBD2. The germline CDR1 and CDR2 sequences are SGHRS and YFSETQ. V was pared by 4 bases and J by 5 bases, with 4 bases of the junction left unmatched. The CDR3 spans 14 residues.

A word on this clone: The junction departs from germline at one end; a sequencing error may be responsible. The CDR3 is CASRRTEAFF. The CDR3 nucleotides are TGTGCCAGCAGAAGAACTGAGGCTTTCTTT. This sequence joins TRBV28 and TRBJ1-1, with D unresolved. This CDR3 comprises 10 residues. The germline V gene encodes CDR1 MDHEN and CDR2 SYDVKM.

The chain employs TRBV3-1 (or the pseudogene TRBV3-2) and TRBJ2-6; a possible D gene is TRBD1 (6 bases). The germline gives CDR1 LGHDT, CDR2 YNNKEL (reference sequence). This CDR3 has 20 amino acids. The V end was cut by 0 bases, the J end by 0 bases, with 18 bases between. CDR3 in DNA: TGTGCCAGCAGCCAAGATCTCATACAGGGAAAAATCTCTGGGGCCAACGTCCTGACTTTC. It encodes CASSQDLIQGKISGANVLTF.

The genes are TRBV4-1 and TRBJ1-2; D is possibly TRBD1 (5 bases). The CDR3 is 17 amino acids. Germline V gene data show CDR1 as MGHRA and CDR2 as YSYEKL. The germline V and J ends were trimmed by 1 base and 0 bases, with 15 bases remaining between them. The CDR3: CASSQGGGTGPNYGYTF. The DNA of the CDR3 is TGCGCCAGCAGCCAAGGGGGTGGGACGGGGCCTAACTATGGCTACACCTTC.

The gene calls are TRBV5-1 and TRBJ2-5; possible D gene TRBD2, 5 bases. This CDR3 has 15 amino acids. V gave up 0 bases and J gave up 5 bases, with 14 bases separating them. CDR1 SGHRS and CDR2 YFSETQ come from the germline V gene. The CDR3 DNA is TGCGCCAGCAGCTTGGACTCTGGGAGAGGGGAGACCCAGTACTTC. As protein: CASSLDSGRGETQYF.

V gene TRBV27 combines with J gene TRBJ1-3, with D unresolved. This CDR3 has 15 residues. V lost 0 bases and J lost 0, with 6 bases in between. The V gene's germline CDR1 is MNHEY and CDR2 SMNVEV (reference sequence). The CDR3, as DNA: TGTGCCAGCAGTTTATCAGCTAGCTCTGGAAACACCATATATTTT. As protein: CASSLSASSGNTIYF.

The chain carries TRBV27 and TRBJ1-6; a weak D match, TRBD1 (6 bases). Germline V CDR1 and CDR2: MNHEY, SMNVEV (reference sequence). The V gene lost 8 bases and the J gene lost 6 bases, with 17 bases spanning the gap. This CDR3 region has 15 residues. The CDR3 sequence is CASSPRQDGNSPLHF. Written as DNA, the CDR3 is TGTGCCAGCTCCCCACGACAGGACGGTAATTCACCCCTCCACTTT.

The CDR3 region is CASRGLAGGSNEQFF. DNA of the CDR3: TGTGCCAGTAGGGGACTAGCGGGAGGTAGCAATGAGCAGTTCTTC. The chain combines TRBV19 with TRBJ2-1, with 15 positions matching TRBD2. CDR3 length: 15 amino acids. V lost 6 bases, J lost 6 bases, and 3 bases stayed unmatched. Germline CDR1 and CDR2: LNHDA and SQIVND (reference sequence).

The chain recombines TRBV6-5 with TRBJ1-1; perhaps TRBD1 as D (5 bases). Germline assignment: CDR1 MNHEY and CDR2 SVGAGI. The CDR3 extends over 16 amino acids. Trimming pared 2 bases from V and 0 bases from J, leaving 13 bases between. The CDR3 DNA reads TGTGCCAGCAGTTACGGGCAGGGTCGAATGAACACTGAAGCTTTCTTT. This codes for CASSYGQGRMNTEAFF.

The chain uses TRBV2 and TRBJ1-2; D gene unclear. The CDR3 has 14 residues. CDR1 and CDR2 from the germline V gene are SNHLY and FYNNEI. Trimming left V 7 bases short and J 1 base short, with 13 bases between. This CDR3 reads CASTPTRNNYGYTF. The CDR3, as DNA: TGTGCCAGCACACCCACGAGGAATAACTATGGCTACACCTTC.

The chain uses TRBV7-6 and TRBJ1-1, with 7 bases that match TRBD1. V was clipped by 5 bases and J by 0 bases; unmatched bases: 9. CDR1 SGHVS and CDR2 FNYEAQ come from the germline V gene. This CDR3 spans 16 amino acids. The CDR3 here is CASSPRQGQMNTEAFF. DNA of the CDR3: TGTGCCAGCAGCCCCCGACAGGGACAGATGAACACTGAAGCTTTCTTT.

This chain links TRBV5-1 with TRBJ2-7, with 7 bases aligning to TRBD1. The CDR3 covers 15 residues. Germline trimming cut 0 bases from V and 6 bases from J; bases unmatched to any gene: 9. Germline V gives CDR1 SGHRS, CDR2 YFSETQ. DNA for the CDR3: TGCGCCAGCAGCTTGGAATCCGCGCCAGGGGGCGAGCAGTACTTC. It yields the protein CASSLESAPGGEQYF.

This clone was detected only a few times. The rearrangement joins TRBV4-2 to TRBJ1-2; a possible D gene is TRBD1 (5 bases). The CDR3 loop spans 13 amino acids. Germline values: CDR1 LGHNA, CDR2 YNFKEQ. Trimming pared 0 bases from V and 9 bases from J, leaving 11 bases between. CDR3 DNA: TGTGCCAGCAGCCAAGAGCCAGGGCTTCGCTACACCTTC. As protein: CASSQEPGLRYTF.

The chain's CDR3 is CASSYGGGLNTEAFF. The CDR3 DNA follows: TGTGCCAGCAGTTACGGGGGGGGACTGAACACTGAAGCTTTCTTT. V usage is TRBV6-5 and J usage is TRBJ1-1; the D gene is possibly TRBD1 (5 bases). The germline CDR1 and CDR2 sequences are MNHEY and SVGAGI. Trimming left V 2 bases short and J 0 bases short, with 10 bases between. CDR3 length: 15 residues.

The chain links TRBV12-5 to TRBJ2-2, with D tentatively TRBD2 (5 bases). Germline assignment: CDR1 LGHNT and CDR2 FRNRAP. The germline V and J ends were trimmed by 8 bases and 1 base, with 8 bases remaining between them. This CDR3 is built from 13 residues. Written as DNA, the CDR3 is TGTGCTAGTTGTCGGGAGAACACCGGGGAGCTGTTTTTT. Its translation is CASCRENTGELFF.

V and J are TRBV3-1 (or the pseudogene TRBV3-2) and TRBJ1-4; perhaps TRBD1 as D (6 bases). This CDR3 spans 14 amino acids. Trimming cost V 4 bases and J 9 bases, with 15 bases left between them. Germline CDR1 and CDR2: LGHDT and YNNKEL (reference sequence). DNA of the CDR3: TGTGCCAGCAGCCCTTTGGGGCAGGGGCAAAAACTGTTTTTT. This encodes CASSPLGQGQKLFF.

The chain joins TRBV24-1 to TRBJ2-2; D is undetermined. CDR1 is KGHDR and CDR2 is SFDVKD in the germline V gene. CDR3 length: 12 amino acids. With 4 bases removed from V and 5 bases from J, the gap between germline ends came to 4 bases. DNA of the CDR3: TGTGCCACCAGTGACCATACCGGGGAGCTGTTTTTT. Amino acids: CATSDHTGELFF.

The chain has TRBV7-7 and TRBJ2-3; 14 bases line up with TRBD2. V lost 5 bases, J lost 3 bases, and 4 bases stayed unmatched. CDR1 and CDR2 (germline): SSHAT, FNYEAQ (reference sequence). CDR3 size: 16 residues. The CDR3 DNA reads as TGTGCCAGCAGCCCGACTAGCGGGGGGGCGACAGATACGCAGTATTTT. Its protein is CASSPTSGGATDTQYF. Variable domain in full (rest from reference TRBV7-7 and TRBJ2-3): GAGVSQSPRYKVTKRGQDVTLRCDPISSHATLYWYQQALGQGPEFLTYFNYEAQPDKSGLPSDRFSAERPEGSISTLTIQRTEQRDSAMYRCASSPTSGGATDTQYFGPGTRLTVL.

This chain uses TRBV25-1 with TRBJ2-6; D remains ambiguous. V was cut by 5 bases and J by 4 bases, with 3 bases left in between. Germline CDR1 reads MGHDK; CDR2 reads SYGVNS. The CDR3 spans 12 residues. CDR3 coding DNA: TGTGCCAGCAGTTTCGGGGCCAACGTCCTGACTTTC. Its translation is CASSFGANVLTF.

The J gene is TRBJ2-7, the V gene TRBV9; D gene uncertain. V was trimmed by 4 bases and J by 5 bases, leaving 19 bases between them. The CDR3 has 15 amino acids. The germline V gene has CDR1 SGDLS and CDR2 YYNGEE. As DNA, the CDR3 is TGTGCCAGCAGCATCGAAGGGCAGGTTCAACACGAGCAGTACTTC. This encodes CASSIEGQVQHEQYF.

The CDR3 DNA reads TGTGCCAGCAGCACCCCTACAGGGGCCGACAATGAGCAGTTCTTC. Translated: CASSTPTGADNEQFF. V gene TRBV3-1 (or the pseudogene TRBV3-2) combines with J gene TRBJ2-1, with 7 bases lining up with TRBD1. Germline CDR1 and CDR2: LGHDT and YNNKEL (reference sequence). This CDR3 region has 15 residues. Trimming took 5 bases from V and 5 from J; bases not matched to a gene: 9.

Only one count was recorded for this clone. The CDR3: CASSPPGRGNTIYF. Here the CDR3 DNA reads TGTGCCAGCTCACCACCGGGTCGAGGAAACACCATATATTTT. The J gene is TRBJ1-3, the V gene TRBV18; no clear D gene. V lost 0 bases and J 4 bases, leaving 7 bases between the germline ends. The CDR3 covers 14 residues. Looked up from germline, CDR1 is KGHSH and CDR2 is LQKENI.